This entry describes one T cell receptor beta chain. This record belongs to a study of technical replicates of blood from a few donors. Sequencing was performed with immunoSEQ multiplex PCR; in TCRdb, only in-frame clones are kept and a portion is missing. Here the sample spans some 12,000 clones, around 94% being singletons. Germline lookup yields CDR1 SNHLY and CDR2 FYNNEI. The CDR3 covers 15 residues. V trimming: 7 bases; J trimming: 4 bases; junction bases outside the gene matches: 8. This TCR was recovered from a human donor in good health. J is TRBJ2-2 and V is TRBV2; TRBD2 aligns across 8 bases. Material for sequencing was PBMCs. The CDR3 region is CASKEDGRGTGELFF. The CDR3 nucleotides are TGTGCCAGCAAAGAGGACGGGAGGGGCACCGGGGAGCTGTTTTTT.